This is a list of T cell receptor beta chains from one sample in a study of shared clonotypes between healthy human individuals. Profiling relied on immunoSEQ multiplex PCR, and the TCRdb table lists in-frame clones only, not all of them. The sample includes about 2.4 million clones, 93% of them seen just once. The sequencing input was naive CD4+ T cells from PBMCs. The source of these receptors is a man younger than 30 in good health. Some clones in this sample may be carry-over from other donors' samples. CDR3s leave out the opening cysteine and the closing phenylalanine or tryptophan. A D gene is named only where the DNA matches it firmly. Rows give clone size only sometimes, using once, few, many, or a class for an expanded clone.

NA | NA | TRBV27 | ASRFSSSNQPQH
NA | NA | TRBV28 | ASSFEDRYYGYT
NA | NA | TRBV27 | ASSYRDLAGELF
NA | NA | TRBV5-1 | ASSLQYGAWGYT
TRBD2 | NA | TRBV5-1 | ASSPTGSGRETQY
TRBD1 | NA | TRBV15 | ATSRGNRGRPYEQY
NA | NA | TRBV27 | ASSLRGEAF
TRBD2 | once | TRBV4-2 | ASSSYLSGSMNEQY
TRBD2 | NA | TRBV9 | ASSVVGGRIPNEQF
NA | NA | TRBV6-1 | ASSEQGGFGYT
NA | NA | TRBV2 | ASSVVTGRESNQPQH
TRBD1 | NA | TRBV27 | ASSLVWDRGRGRGRLF
TRBD1 | once | TRBV28 | ASSEDRGYGYT
TRBD1 | few | TRBV6-6 | ASSQTGEGEKLF
NA | NA | TRBV11-2 | ASSLIQGQPQH
TRBD1 | few | TRBV10-3 | AISGTGTTEAF
NA | NA | TRBV30 | AWSGVPRTGNTIY
NA | NA | TRBV10-1 | ASSPAGAYEQY
TRBD1 | once | TRBV5-1 | ASSLSRRGSGGYT
TRBD1 | NA | TRBV19 | ASSIRGAGTANTEAF
NA | NA | TRBV6-5 | ASSSRYNEQF
TRBD2 | NA | TRBV4-3 | ASSQDSSASGDGTGELF
TRBD1 | once | TRBV6-1 | ASSEAEDRGGEKLF
NA | NA | TRBV19 | ASSIQLNTEAF
NA | NA | TRBV19 | ASKEGMQPQH
NA | NA | TRBV5-4 | ASSFLSGAEPYNEQF
NA | once | TRBV5-4 | ASSLGVAGATQETQY
NA | once | TRBV7-8 | ASSLRQPTNTEAF
TRBD1 | NA | TRBV5-1 | ASGQQGEGGYT